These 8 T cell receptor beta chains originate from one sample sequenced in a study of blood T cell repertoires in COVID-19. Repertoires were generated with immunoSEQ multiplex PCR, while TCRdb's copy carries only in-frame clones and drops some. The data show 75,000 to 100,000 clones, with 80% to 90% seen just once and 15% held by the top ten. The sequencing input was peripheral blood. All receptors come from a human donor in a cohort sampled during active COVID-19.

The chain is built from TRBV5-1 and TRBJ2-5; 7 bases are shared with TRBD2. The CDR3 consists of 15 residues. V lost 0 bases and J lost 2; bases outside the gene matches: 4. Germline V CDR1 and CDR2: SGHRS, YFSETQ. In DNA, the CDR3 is TGCGCCAGCAGCTTGGAGGGAGGGCCACAAGAGACCCAGTACTTC. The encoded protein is CASSLEGGPQETQYF.

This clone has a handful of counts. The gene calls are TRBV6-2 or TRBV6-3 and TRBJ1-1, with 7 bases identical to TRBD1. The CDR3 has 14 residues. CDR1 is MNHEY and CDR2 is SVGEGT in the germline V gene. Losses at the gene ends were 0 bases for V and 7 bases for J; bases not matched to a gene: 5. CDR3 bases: TGTGCCAGCAGTTACTCCTTGGACAGGCTTGAAGCTTTCTTT. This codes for CASSYSLDRLEAFF.

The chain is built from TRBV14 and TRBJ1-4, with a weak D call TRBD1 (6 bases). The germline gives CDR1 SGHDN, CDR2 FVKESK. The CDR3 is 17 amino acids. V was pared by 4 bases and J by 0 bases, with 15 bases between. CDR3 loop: CASSRRGQGPTNEKLFF. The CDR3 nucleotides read TGTGCCAGCAGCCGAAGAGGGCAGGGGCCAACTAATGAAAAACTGTTTTTT.

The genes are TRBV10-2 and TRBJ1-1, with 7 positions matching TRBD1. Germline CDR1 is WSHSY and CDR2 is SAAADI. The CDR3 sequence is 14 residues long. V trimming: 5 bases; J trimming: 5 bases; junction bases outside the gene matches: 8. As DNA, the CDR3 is TGCGCCAGCAGTCCAAGGACAGGCGGGACTGAAGCTTTCTTT. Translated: CASSPRTGGTEAFF.

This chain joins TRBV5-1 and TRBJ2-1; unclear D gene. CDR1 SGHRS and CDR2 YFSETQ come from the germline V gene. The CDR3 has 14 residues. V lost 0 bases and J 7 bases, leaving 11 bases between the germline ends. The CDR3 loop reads CASSLVVFGNEQFF. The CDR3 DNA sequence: TGCGCCAGCAGCTTGGTAGTCTTCGGTAATGAGCAGTTCTTC.

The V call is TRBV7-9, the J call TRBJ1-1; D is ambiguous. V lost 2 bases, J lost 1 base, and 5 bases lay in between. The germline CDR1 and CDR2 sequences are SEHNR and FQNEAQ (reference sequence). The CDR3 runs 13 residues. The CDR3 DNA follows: TGTGCCAGCAGCTTATTAGCGAACACTGAAGCTTTCTTT. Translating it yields CASSLLANTEAFF.

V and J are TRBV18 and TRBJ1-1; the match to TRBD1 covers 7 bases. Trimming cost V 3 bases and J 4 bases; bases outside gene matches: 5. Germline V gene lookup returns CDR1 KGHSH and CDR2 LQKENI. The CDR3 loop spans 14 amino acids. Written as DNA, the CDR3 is TGTGCCAGCTCACCGACAGGGTCGGGCACTGAAGCTTTCTTT. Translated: CASSPTGSGTEAFF.

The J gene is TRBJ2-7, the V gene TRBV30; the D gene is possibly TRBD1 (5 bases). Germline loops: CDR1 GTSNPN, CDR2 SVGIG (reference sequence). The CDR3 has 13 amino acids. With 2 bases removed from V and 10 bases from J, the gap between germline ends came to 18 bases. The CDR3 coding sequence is TGTGCCTGGAGTCTTGACAGTACCACGTTCCAGTACTTC. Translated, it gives CAWSLDSTTFQYF.